This T cell receptor beta chain was sequenced in a study of blood T cell repertoires in COVID-19. Germline V gene sequence: CDR1 MDHEN, CDR2 SYDVKM. The V segment lost 6 bases and the J segment 1 base; nucleotides outside the gene matches: 16. This CDR3 contains 18 residues. Profiling relied on immunoSEQ multiplex PCR, and the TCRdb table lists in-frame clones only, not all of them. The sample shows under 200,000 clones, less than 90% of them seen only once. This sequence originates from a woman aged 50 to 60 who had recovered from COVID-19. Sequenced sample: PBMCs or T cells enriched from blood (not recorded which). The chain joins TRBV28 to TRBJ1-2; 8 positions match TRBD1. CDR3 nucleotides: TGTGCCAGCAGACCTGGACAGGGAACGTCGTACTTTAACTATGGCTACACCTTC. It codes for CASRPGQGTSYFNYGYTF.